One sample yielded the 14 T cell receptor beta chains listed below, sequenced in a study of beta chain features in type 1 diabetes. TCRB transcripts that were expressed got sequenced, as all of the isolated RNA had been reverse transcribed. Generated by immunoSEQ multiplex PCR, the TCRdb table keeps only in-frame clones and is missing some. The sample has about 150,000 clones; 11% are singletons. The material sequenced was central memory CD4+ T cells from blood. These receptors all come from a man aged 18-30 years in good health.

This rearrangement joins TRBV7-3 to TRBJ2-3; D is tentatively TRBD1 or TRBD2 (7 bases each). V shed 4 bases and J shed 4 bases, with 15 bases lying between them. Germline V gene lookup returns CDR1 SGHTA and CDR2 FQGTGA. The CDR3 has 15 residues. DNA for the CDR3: TGTGCCAGCAGCTATTCAGGGGGGGCATCAGATACGCAGTATTTT. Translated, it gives CASSYSGGASDTQYF.

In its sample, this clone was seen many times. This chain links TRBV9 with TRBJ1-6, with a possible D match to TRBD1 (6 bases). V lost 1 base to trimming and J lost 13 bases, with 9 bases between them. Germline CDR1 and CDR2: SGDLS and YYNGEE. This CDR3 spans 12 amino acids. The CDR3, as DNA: TGTGCCAGCAGCGTACAGGGGCCGCCCCTCCACTTT. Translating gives CASSVQGPPLHF.

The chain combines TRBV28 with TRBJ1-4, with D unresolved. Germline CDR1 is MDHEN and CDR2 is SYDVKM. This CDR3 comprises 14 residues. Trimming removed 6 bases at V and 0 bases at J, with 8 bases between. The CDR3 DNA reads TGTGCCAGCAGCAGTTTTGCAACTAATGAAAAACTGTTTTTT. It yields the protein CASSSFATNEKLFF.

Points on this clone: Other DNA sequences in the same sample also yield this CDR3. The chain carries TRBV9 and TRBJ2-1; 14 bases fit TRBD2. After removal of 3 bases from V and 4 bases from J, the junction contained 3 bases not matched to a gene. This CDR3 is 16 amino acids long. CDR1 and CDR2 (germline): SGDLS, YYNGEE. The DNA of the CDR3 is TGTGCCAGCAGCGGGACTAGCGGGGGGCGATACAATGAGCAGTTCTTC. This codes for CASSGTSGGRYNEQFF.

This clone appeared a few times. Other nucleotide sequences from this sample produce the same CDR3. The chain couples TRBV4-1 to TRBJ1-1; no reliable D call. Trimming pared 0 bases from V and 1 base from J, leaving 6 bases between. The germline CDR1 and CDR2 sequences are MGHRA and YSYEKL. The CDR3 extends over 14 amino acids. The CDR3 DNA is TGCGCCAGCAGCCAAGAGGACGGGAACACTGAAGCTTTCTTT. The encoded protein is CASSQEDGNTEAFF.

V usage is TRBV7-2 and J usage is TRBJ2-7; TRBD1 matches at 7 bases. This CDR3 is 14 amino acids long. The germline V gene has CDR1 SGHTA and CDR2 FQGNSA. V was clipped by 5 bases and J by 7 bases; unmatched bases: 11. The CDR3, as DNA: TGTGCCAGCAGCCTTCCCCTCGGGACAGCTGAGCAGTACTTC. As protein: CASSLPLGTAEQYF. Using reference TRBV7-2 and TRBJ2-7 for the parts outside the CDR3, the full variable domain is GAGVSQSPSNKVTEKGKDVELRCDPISGHTALYWYRQSLGQGLEFLIYFQGNSAPDKSGLPSDRFSAERTGGSVSTLTIQRTQQEDSAVYLCASSLPLGTAEQYFGPGTRLTVT.

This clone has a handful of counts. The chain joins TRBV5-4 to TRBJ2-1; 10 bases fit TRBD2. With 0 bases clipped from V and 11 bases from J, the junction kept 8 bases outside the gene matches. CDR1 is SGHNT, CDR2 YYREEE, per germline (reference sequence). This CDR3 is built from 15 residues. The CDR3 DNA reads TGTGCCAGCAGCTTGGTATCCCTAGCGGGAGATAAGCAGTTCTTC. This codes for CASSLVSLAGDKQFF. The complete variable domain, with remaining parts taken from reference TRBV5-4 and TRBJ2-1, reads ETGVTQSPTHLIKTRGQQVTLRCSSQSGHNTVSWYQQALGQGPQFIFQYYREEENGRGNFPPRFSGLQFPNYSSELNVNALELDDSALYLCASSLVSLAGDKQFFGPGTRLTVL.

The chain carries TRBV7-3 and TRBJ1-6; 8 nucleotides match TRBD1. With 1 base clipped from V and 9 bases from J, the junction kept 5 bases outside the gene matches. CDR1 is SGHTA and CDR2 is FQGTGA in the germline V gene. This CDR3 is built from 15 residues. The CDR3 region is CASSLRTDRGSPLHF. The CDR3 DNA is TGTGCCAGCAGCTTAAGAACTGACAGGGGTTCACCCCTCCACTTT.

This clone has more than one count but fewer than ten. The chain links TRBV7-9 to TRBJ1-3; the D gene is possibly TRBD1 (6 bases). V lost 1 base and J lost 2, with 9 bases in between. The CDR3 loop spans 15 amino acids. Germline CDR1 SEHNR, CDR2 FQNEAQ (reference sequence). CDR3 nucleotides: TGTGCCAGCAGCTTAGGTCAGGGGCCTGGAAACACCATATATTTT. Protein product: CASSLGQGPGNTIYF.

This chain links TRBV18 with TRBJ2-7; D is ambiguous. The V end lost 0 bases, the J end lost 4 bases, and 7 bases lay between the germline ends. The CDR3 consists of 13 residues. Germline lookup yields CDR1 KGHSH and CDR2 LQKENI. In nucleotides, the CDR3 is TGTGCCAGCTCACCACCCGCCCGATACGAGCAGTACTTC. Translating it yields CASSPPARYEQYF.

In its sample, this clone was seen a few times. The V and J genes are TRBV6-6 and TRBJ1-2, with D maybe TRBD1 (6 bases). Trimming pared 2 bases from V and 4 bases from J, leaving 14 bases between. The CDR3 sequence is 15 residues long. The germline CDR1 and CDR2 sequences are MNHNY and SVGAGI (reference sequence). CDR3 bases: TGTGCCAGCAGTTACGGGGCAGGGGCTTCCTATGGCTACACCTTC. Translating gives CASSYGAGASYGYTF.

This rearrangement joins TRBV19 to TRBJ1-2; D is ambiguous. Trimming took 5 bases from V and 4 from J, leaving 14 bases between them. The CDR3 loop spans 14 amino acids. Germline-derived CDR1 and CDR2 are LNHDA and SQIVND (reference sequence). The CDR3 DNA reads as TGTGCCAGTAGTGGATCCAATTCTCCCTATGGCTACACCTTC. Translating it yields CASSGSNSPYGYTF.

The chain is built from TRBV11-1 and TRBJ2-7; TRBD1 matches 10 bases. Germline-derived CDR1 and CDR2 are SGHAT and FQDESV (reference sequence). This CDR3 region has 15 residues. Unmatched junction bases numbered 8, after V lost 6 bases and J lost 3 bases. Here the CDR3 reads CASSPTGGAYYEQYF. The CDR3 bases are TGTGCCAGCAGTCCGACAGGGGGCGCATACTACGAGCAGTACTTC.

The CDR3 DNA reads as TGTGCCAGCAGCGTGACTAGCGGGAGAGGGTCAGATACGCAGTATTTT. Translating it yields CASSVTSGRGSDTQYF. This chain connects TRBV7-2 to TRBJ2-3; 12 bases are a match to TRBD2. Germline CDR1 reads SGHTA; CDR2 reads FQGNSA. The CDR3 has 16 amino acids. V lost 5 bases to trimming and J lost 4 bases; unmatched junction nucleotides: 7.